The clone carrying this T cell receptor (beta chain) was seen once. No antigen is known for it. Through a sample-barcoded 5' primer and a J-beta primer mix, a second PCR was run for roughly 6 to 11 cycles. MiXCR was run by TCRdb on the 5' RACE reads, yielding one entry per CDR3 protein. The table lists 1.5 million to 2 million distinct CDR3 sequences, around 40% of them singletons. The sample originates from a study of blood T cells in healthy people across ages. Study-level information: Template switching recovered approximately one barcoded beta molecule for every two T cells. Findings and limits, study-wide: From one million sequenced T cells, diversity estimates were lower bounds.

CDR3 size: 12 residues. V lost 5 bases to trimming and J lost 11 bases, with 16 bases between them. Germline V gene data show CDR1 as MDHEN and CDR2 as SYDVKM. This receptor was obtained from a human donor in good health. The sequencing sample was made of blood. This chain uses TRBV28 with TRBJ2-7, with D possibly being TRBD1 (6 bases). CDR3 in amino acids: CASSNTGMSKYF. The CDR3 DNA reads TGTGCCAGCAGTAATACAGGGATGAGCAAGTACTTC.